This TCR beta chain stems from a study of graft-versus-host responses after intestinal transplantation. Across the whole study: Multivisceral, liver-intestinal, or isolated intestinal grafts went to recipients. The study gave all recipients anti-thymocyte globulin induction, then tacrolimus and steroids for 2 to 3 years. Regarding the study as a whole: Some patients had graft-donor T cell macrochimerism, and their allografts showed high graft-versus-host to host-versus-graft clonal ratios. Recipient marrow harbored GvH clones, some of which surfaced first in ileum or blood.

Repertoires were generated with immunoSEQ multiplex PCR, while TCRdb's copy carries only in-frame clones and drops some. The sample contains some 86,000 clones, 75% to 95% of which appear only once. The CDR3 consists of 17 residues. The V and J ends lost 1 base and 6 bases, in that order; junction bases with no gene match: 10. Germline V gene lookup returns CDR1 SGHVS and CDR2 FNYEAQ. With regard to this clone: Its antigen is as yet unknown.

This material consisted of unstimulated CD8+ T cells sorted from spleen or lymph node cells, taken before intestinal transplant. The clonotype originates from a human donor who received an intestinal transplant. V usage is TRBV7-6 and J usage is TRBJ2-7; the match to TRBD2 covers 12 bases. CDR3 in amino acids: CASSLERLLAGGGEQYF. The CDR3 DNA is TGTGCCAGCAGCTTAGAACGACTCCTAGCGGGAGGGGGCGAGCAGTACTTC.